This T cell receptor (beta chain) was sequenced for a study of cytomegalovirus exposure and HLA in healthy donors. Study conclusions and caveats: Donors were assumed by presence/absence analyses to have roughly uniform sequencing depth.

The PCR had 60 Vbeta and 13 Jbeta primers. TCRdb's table, derived via immunoSEQ multiplex PCR, lists solely in-frame clones and lacks some. The sample records roughly 100,000 clones, nearly 85% being singletons. As for this clone: What it binds is unknown.

There are 20 residues in the CDR3. Per the germline V gene, CDR1 is MGHRA and CDR2 is YSYEKL. The ends were cut back, 0 bases at V and 3 bases at J, with 21 bases in the middle. Sequencing used PBMCs. The sequence was obtained from a man aged 18 to 29 in good health and CMV-seronegative. The chain is built from TRBV4-1 and TRBJ2-6; a weak D match, TRBD1 (5 bases). The CDR3 coding sequence is TGCGCCAGCAGCCAAGATCCCAGACAGAGGCCCAGGGTTGGGGCCAACGTCCTGACTTTC. Translating it yields CASSQDPRQRPRVGANVLTF.